Listed below are T cell receptor beta chains from one sample, sequenced in a study of blood T cell repertoires in COVID-19. The assay was immunoSEQ multiplex PCR, and TCRdb's table has in-frame clones only and misses some. The sample contains approximately 270,000 clones, about 90% of which appear only once. Sequenced: PBMCs or T cells enriched from blood (not recorded which). All receptors derive from a woman aged 25 to 39 with acute COVID-19. Both conserved end residues are part of each CDR3. A D gene is named only where the DNA matches it firmly. Expanded clones get a size class; other rows say once, few or many, or leave the size out.

v_call	clone_size	d_call	j_call	cdr3_nt	cdr3_aa
TRBV6-5	-	-	TRBJ1-2	TGTGCCAGCAGTTCCCGGGGTTTTGGGGGCTACACCTTC	CASSSRGFGGYTF
TRBV7-2	once	TRBD1	TRBJ2-2	TGTGCCACGGGCGAGCCGGGACAGGGTGTACATTTGCTGTTTTTT	CATGEPGQGVHLLFF
TRBV19	-	-	TRBJ1-5	TGTGCCAGTATCGGCTTGGCCGCAGGGGTAAATCAGCCCCAGCATTTT	CASIGLAAGVNQPQHF
TRBV7-8	once	TRBD2	TRBJ2-1	TGTGCCAGCAGGCACCAGGCTAGCGGGAACAATGAGCAGTTCTTC	CASRHQASGNNEQFF
TRBV27	once	-	TRBJ2-5	TGTGCCACCAGATGGGCGGAGACCCAGTACTTC	CATRWAETQYF
TRBV28	-	-	TRBJ1-5	TGTGCCAGCAGTCCCCCCTTACAGCCCCAGCATTTT	CASSPPLQPQHF
TRBV30	-	-	TRBJ2-7	TGTGCCTGGACTTCACACCCAGGGTCCTCCTACGAGCAGTACTTC	CAWTSHPGSSYEQYF
TRBV27	-	-	TRBJ1-1	TGTGCCAGCAGTTCACAAGACAGCAAACAAGCTTTCTTT	CASSSQDSKQAFF
TRBV4-3	-	TRBD1	TRBJ2-3	TGCGCCAGCAGCCCACACCCGGACAGGGGGCAAGATACGCAGTATTTT	CASSPHPDRGQDTQYF
TRBV5-1	-	-	TRBJ2-1	TGCGCCAGCAGCTTGGAACAGCACAATGAGCAGTTCTTC	CASSLEQHNEQFF
TRBV3-1/TRBV3-2	once	-	TRBJ1-4	TGTGCCAGCAGCCACGGGAGAGCCACCGCTAATGAAAAACTGTTTTTT	CASSHGRATANEKLFF
TRBV6-5	-	-	TRBJ2-7	TGTGCCAGCATCGAACCAGGGCTGCCCTACGAGCAGTACTTC	CASIEPGLPYEQYF
TRBV15	-	-	TRBJ2-6	TGTGCCACCAGCAGCCAGGCTGCTGGGGCCAACGTCCTGACTTTC	CATSSQAAGANVLTF
TRBV24-1	-	-	TRBJ2-2	TGTGCCACCAGTGAACCTAGTCTTGGCGCCGGGGAGCTGTTTTTT	CATSEPSLGAGELFF
TRBV5-1	-	-	TRBJ2-7	TGCGCCAGCAGCTTGACCTCTGACGGAGTTCCCTACGAGCAGTACTTC	CASSLTSDGVPYEQYF
TRBV18	-	-	TRBJ1-6	TGTGCCAGTGGATCAGGGGATAATTCACCCCTCCACTTT	CASGSGDNSPLHF
TRBV27	-	-	TRBJ2-7	TGTGCCAGCAGGGTAGCGGTTCTCGGAGAGCAGTACTTC	CASRVAVLGEQYF
TRBV29-1	-	-	TRBJ1-2	TGCAGCGTTGAAGATCGGGGGGTCTACACCTTC	CSVEDRGVYTF
TRBV29-1	once	TRBD2	TRBJ2-1	TGCAGCTTCTCCGGGACTAGCGCATACAATGAGCAGTTCTTC	CSFSGTSAYNEQFF
TRBV3-1/TRBV3-2	-	TRBD2	TRBJ2-7	TGTGCCAGCAGCCTCCAGCGGGAGAGGGAGCAGTACTTC	CASSLQREREQYF
TRBV7-8	-	TRBD1	TRBJ1-5	TGTGCCAGCAGCTTAGAACAGGGGAGTCAGCCCCAGCATTTT	CASSLEQGSQPQHF
TRBV4-1	-	TRBD1	TRBJ1-2	TGCGCCAGCAGCCAAGACGGACAGGAGACTAACTATGGCTACACCTTC	CASSQDGQETNYGYTF
TRBV19	-	-	TRBJ2-1	TGTGCCAGTAGTACCGGGGGTTGGGATGAGCAGTTCTTC	CASSTGGWDEQFF
TRBV11-1	-	-	TRBJ2-1	TGTGCCAGCAGCTTAATGAGGCGAGACAATGAGCAGTTCTTC	CASSLMRRDNEQFF
TRBV11-2	-	TRBD2	TRBJ2-7	TGTGCCAGCAGCTCCCATCTAGCGGGAGGCATCTACGAGCAGTACTTC	CASSSHLAGGIYEQYF
TRBV7-2	once	-	TRBJ1-4	TGTGCCAGCAGCTTAGGGGCCGCTGAAAAACTGTTTTTT	CASSLGAAEKLFF
TRBV19	few	TRBD1	TRBJ2-4	TGTGCCAGTAGCGGAACAAGACAGGGGGGGAACATTCAGTACTTC	CASSGTRQGGNIQYF